The sequence of this T cell receptor (beta chain) was determined in a study of Ad26.COV2.S vaccination and SARS-CoV-2 variants. This sample's treatment: 15 to 20 received Ad26.COV2.S at low or high dose, single or two shots; 5 received placebo; per-sample allocation not given. On day 63 after the first injection, vaccine and placebo recipients gave samples. Sequenced by immunoSEQ multiplex PCR; TCRdb stores in-frame clones only, minus some. The profile shows 450,000 to 550,000 clones, roughly nine tenths of them singletons. The CDR3 consists of 13 residues. Trimming removed 6 bases from V and 7 bases from J, with 12 bases in between. Per the germline V gene, CDR1 is MDHEN and CDR2 is SYDVKM.

The chain recombines TRBV28 with TRBJ1-4; no reliable D call. This sequence was found in a person aged 18-65 years who received the Ad26.COV2.S COVID-19 vaccine or a placebo. The sample in question was peripheral blood, obtained in a trial of Ad26.COV2.S vaccine versus placebo. The CDR3 coding sequence is TGTGCCAGCAGCCTGGAGGGCTTTGAAAAACTGTTTTTT. Translating it yields CASSLEGFEKLFF.